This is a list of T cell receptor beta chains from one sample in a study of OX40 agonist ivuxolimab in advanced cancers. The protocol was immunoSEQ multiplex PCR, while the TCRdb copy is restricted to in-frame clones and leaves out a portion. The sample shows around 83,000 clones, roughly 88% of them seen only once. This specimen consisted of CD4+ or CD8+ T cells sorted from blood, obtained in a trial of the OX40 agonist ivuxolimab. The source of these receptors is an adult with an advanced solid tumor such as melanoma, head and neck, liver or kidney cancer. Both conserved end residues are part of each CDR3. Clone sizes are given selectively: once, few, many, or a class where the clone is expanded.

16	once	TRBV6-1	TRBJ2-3	CASSGTSGKGTDTQYF
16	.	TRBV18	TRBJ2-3	CASSTRREGSTDTQYF
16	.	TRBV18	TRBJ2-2	CASSPGAYTNTGELFF
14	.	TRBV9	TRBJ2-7	CASKEASGIYEQYF
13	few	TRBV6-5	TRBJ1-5	CASRPTGFQPQHF
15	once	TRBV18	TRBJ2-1	CASSPPAGGRVEQFF
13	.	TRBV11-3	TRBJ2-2	CASSLTSTGELFF
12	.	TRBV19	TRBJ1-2	CASSPNRVGYTF
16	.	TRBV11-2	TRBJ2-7	CASSLKGGGSSYEQYF
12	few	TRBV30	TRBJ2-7	CAWTRGSYEQYF
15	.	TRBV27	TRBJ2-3	CASSYLGGATDTQYF
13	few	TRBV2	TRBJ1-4	CASSDQVFEKLFF
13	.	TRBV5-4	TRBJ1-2	CASSLTANYGYTF
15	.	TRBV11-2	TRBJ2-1	CASSRGGTAYNEQFF
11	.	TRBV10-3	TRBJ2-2	CAIKGTGELFF
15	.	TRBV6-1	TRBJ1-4	CATSDRGHTNEKLFF
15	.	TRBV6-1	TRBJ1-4	CASHPRGEGGEKLFF
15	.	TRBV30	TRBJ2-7	CACDYSGSPPYEQYF
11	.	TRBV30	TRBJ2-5	CAWRAQETQYF
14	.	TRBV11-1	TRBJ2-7	CASSTGLADYEQYF
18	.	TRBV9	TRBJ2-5	CASSAGTSGRGAKETQYF
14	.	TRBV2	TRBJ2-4	CASSDYIAKNIQYF
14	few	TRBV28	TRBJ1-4	CASSSPPTNEKLFF
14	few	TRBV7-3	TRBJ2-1	CASSLGGSINEQFF
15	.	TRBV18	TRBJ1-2	CASSPAVQGARGYTF
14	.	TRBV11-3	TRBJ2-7	CASSLGRGEGEQYF
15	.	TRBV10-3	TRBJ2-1	CAISDKAGREAEQFF